This section outlines one T cell receptor (beta chain) sequence together with its context. Its antigen is not known. The data originate from a study of CXCR3-negative and CXCR3-positive naive CD8 T cells. General study points: Naive CXCR3-positive and CXCR3-negative cells shared TRBV-TRBJ usage; memory cells diverged. Comparison of naive subsets found surface CD5 to be comparable, and TCR strength was inferred on the basis of TRB CDR3 properties.

Every CD8+ T cell subset underwent triplicate sorting at a few hundred thousand cells apiece. CDR1 is SGHRS, CDR2 YFSETQ, per germline. The CDR3 spans 13 residues. cDNA libraries for TRB were generated by 5' RACE incorporating UMI labels. From its re-call of the 5' RACE reads, TCRdb lists each CDR3 protein once, without DNA. This sample's table has thousands of distinct CDR3 sequences. This chain links TRBV5-1 with TRBJ2-1. The TCR originated in a human donor in good health. Some clones in this sample may be carry-over from other donors' samples. Sequencing was performed on naive CXCR3- CD8+ T cells from blood. Regarding subset: CD45RO-CCR7+CD27+CD95- naive CD8+ T cells lacking CXCR3 (TNR3-). CDR3: CASSLEVPNEQFF.